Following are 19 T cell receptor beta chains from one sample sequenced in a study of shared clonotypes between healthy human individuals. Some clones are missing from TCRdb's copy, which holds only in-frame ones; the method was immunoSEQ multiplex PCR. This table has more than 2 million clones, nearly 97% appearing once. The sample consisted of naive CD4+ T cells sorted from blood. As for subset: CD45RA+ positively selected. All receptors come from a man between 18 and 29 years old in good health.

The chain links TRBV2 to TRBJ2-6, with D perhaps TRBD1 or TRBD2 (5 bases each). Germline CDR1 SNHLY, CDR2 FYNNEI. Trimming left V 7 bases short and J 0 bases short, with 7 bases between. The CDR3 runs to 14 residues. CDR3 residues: CASKRGSGANVLTF. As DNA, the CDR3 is TGTGCCAGCAAGAGGGGCTCTGGGGCCAACGTCCTGACTTTC.

The CDR3 region is CASRPHTGDIIRSYNSPLHF. Written as DNA, the CDR3 is TGTGCCAGCAGACCCCACACAGGGGATATTATACGCTCCTATAATTCACCCCTCCACTTT. The gene calls are TRBV27 and TRBJ1-6; 7 nucleotides agree with TRBD1. Germline CDR1 is MNHEY and CDR2 is SMNVEV (reference sequence). This CDR3 spans 20 amino acids. V dropped 6 bases and J dropped 0; count of bases not matched to a gene: 17.

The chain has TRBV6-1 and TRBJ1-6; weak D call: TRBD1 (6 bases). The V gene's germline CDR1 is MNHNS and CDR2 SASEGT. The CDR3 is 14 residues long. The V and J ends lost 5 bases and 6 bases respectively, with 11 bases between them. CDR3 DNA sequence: TGTGCCAGCAGTCTGGGGGCTTTTAATTCACCCCTCCACTTT. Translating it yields CASSLGAFNSPLHF.

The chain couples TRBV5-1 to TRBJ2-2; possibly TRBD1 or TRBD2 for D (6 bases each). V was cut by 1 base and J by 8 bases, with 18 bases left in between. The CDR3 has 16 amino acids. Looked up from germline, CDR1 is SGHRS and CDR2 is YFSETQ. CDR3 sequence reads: CASSLTGAGGVGELFF. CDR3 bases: TGCGCCAGCAGCTTGACGGGGGCAGGTGGAGTAGGGGAGCTGTTTTTT.

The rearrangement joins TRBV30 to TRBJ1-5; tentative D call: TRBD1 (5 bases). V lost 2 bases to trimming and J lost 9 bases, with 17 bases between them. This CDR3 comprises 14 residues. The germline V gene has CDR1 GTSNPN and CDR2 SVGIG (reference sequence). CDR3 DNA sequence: TGTGCCTGGAGTCCATCAGGGCGGCTTGCGCCCCAGCATTTT. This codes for CAWSPSGRLAPQHF. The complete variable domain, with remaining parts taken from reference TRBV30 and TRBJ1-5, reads SQTIHQWPATLVQPVGSPLSLECTVEGTSNPNLYWYRQAAGRGLQLLFYSVGIGQISSEVPQNLSASRPQDRQFILSSKKLLLSDSGFYLCAWSPSGRLAPQHFGDGTRLSIL.

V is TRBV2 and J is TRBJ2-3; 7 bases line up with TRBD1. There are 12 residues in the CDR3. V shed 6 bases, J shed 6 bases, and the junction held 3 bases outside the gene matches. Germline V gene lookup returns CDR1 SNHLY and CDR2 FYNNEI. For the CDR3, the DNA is TGTGCCAGCAGCGGGACAGACGATACGCAGTATTTT. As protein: CASSGTDDTQYF.

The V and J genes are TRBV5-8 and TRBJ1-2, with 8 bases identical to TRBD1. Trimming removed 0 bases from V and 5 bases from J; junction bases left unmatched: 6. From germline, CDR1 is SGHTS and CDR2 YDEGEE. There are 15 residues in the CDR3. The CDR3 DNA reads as TGTGCCAGCAGCTTGGGCAGGGGGCAAGGATATGGCTACACCTTC. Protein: CASSLGRGQGYGYTF. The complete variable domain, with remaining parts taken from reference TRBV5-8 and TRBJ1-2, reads EAGVTQSPTHLIKTRGQQATLRCSPISGHTSVYWYQQALGLGLQFLLWYDEGEERNRGNFPPRFSGRQFPNYSSELNVNALELEDSALYLCASSLGRGQGYGYTFGSGTRLTVV.

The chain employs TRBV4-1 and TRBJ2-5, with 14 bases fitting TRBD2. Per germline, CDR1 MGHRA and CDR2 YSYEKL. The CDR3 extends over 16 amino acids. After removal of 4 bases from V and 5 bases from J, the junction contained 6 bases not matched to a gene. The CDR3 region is CASSPRGLAGDETQYF. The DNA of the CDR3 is TGCGCCAGCAGCCCCAGGGGACTAGCGGGAGACGAGACCCAGTACTTC.

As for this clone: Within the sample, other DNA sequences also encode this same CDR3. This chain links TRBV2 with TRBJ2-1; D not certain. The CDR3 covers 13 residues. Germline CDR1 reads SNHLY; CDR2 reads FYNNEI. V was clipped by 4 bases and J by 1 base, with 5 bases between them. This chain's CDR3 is CASSVTSYNEQFF. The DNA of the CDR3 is TGTGCCAGCAGTGTTACGTCCTACAATGAGCAGTTCTTC.

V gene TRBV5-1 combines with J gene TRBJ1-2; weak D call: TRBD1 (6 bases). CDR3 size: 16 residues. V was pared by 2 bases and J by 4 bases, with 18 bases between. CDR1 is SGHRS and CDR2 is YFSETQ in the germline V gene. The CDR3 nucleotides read TGCGCCAGCAGCTTTGACTTTGGACAGAATAGCTATGGCTACACCTTC. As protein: CASSFDFGQNSYGYTF. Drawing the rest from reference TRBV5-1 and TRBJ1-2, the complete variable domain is KAGVTQTPRYLIKTRGQQVTLSCSPISGHRSVSWYQQTPGQGLQFLFEYFSETQRNKGNFPGRFSGRQFSNSRSEMNVSTLELGDSALYLCASSFDFGQNSYGYTFGSGTRLTVV.

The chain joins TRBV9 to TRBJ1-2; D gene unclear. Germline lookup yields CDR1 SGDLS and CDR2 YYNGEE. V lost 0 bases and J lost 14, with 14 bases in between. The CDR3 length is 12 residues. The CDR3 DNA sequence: TGTGCCAGCAGCGTAGTAACTTGGCCGGGAACCTTC. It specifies CASSVVTWPGTF.

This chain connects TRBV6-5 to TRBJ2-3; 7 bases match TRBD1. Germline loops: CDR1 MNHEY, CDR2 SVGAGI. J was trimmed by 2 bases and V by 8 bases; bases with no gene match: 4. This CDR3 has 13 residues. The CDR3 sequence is CASQQGTTDTQYF. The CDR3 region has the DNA TGTGCCAGCCAACAGGGGACCACAGATACGCAGTATTTT.

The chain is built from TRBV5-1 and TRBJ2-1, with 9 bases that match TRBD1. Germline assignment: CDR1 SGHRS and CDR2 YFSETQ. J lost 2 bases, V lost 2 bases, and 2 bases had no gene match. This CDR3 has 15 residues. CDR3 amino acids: CASSLGDRAYNEQFF. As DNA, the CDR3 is TGCGCCAGCAGCTTAGGGGACAGGGCCTACAATGAGCAGTTCTTC.

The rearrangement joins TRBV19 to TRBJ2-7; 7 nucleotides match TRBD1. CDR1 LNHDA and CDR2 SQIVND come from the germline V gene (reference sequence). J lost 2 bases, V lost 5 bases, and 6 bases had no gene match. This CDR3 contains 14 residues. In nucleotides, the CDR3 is TGTGCCAGTAGTCCGGACAGGCCTCCCTACGAGCAGTACTTC. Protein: CASSPDRPPYEQYF.

CDR3 residues: CASSQGNTDTQYF. The CDR3, as DNA: TGCGCCAGCAGCCAGGGGAACACAGATACGCAGTATTTT. V gene TRBV4-3 combines with J gene TRBJ2-3, with no clear D. CDR1 LGHNA and CDR2 YSLEER come from the germline V gene. The CDR3 runs to 13 residues. V shed 3 bases and J shed 2 bases, with 6 bases lying between them.

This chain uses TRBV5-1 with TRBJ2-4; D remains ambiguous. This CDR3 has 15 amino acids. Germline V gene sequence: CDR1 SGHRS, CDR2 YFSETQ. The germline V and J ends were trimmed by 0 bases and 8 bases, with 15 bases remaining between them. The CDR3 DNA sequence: TGCGCCAGCAGCTTGGGGTACGGTGGAGTCGACATTCAGTACTTC. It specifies CASSLGYGGVDIQYF.

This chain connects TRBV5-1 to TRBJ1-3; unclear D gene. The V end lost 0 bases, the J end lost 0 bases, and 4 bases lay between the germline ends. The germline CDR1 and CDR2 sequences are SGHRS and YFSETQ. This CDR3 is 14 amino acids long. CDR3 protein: CASSLDASGNTIYF. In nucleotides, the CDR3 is TGCGCCAGCAGCTTGGACGCCTCTGGAAACACCATATATTTT.

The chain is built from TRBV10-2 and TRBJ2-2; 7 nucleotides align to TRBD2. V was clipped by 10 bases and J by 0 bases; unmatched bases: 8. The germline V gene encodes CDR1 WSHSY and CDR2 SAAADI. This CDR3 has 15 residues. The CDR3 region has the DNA TGCGCCACCAAGCGGGGACCATCGAACACCGGGGAGCTGTTTTTT. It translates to CATKRGPSNTGELFF.

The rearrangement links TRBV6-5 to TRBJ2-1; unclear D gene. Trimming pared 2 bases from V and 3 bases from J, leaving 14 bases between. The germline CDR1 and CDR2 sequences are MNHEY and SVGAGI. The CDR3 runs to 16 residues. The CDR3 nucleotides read TGTGCCAGCAGTTACACTGGCAAACTCGGCTACAATGAGCAGTTCTTC. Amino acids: CASSYTGKLGYNEQFF.